This passage covers 8 T cell receptor beta chains from one sample sequenced in a study of beta chain features in type 1 diabetes. The isolated RNA, all of it, was reverse transcribed, so expressed TCRB transcripts were what got sequenced. Clones were sequenced by immunoSEQ multiplex PCR, and TCRdb holds only the in-frame ones, with some missing. The sample lists hundreds of thousands of clones; 10% to 15% were seen once. Their recognized antigens are unknown. Study-level findings and limits: In all four CD4+ subsets, TCRB CDR3 length was significantly, moderately reduced in type 1 diabetes.

The sample consisted of naive CD4+ T cells from blood. The origin of the receptors is a man aged 18 to 29 with type 1 diabetes.

Only a few counts were recorded for this clone. The rearrangement joins TRBV5-1 to TRBJ2-1; 10 nucleotides line up with TRBD2. The CDR3 totals 17 residues. CDR1 is SGHRS and CDR2 is YFSETQ in the germline V gene. J lost 0 bases, V lost 2 bases, and 5 bases had no gene match. CDR3 nucleotide sequence: TGCGCCAGCAGCTTACTAGCGGGGCAAAGCTCCTACAATGAGCAGTTCTTC. Its protein product is CASSLLAGQSSYNEQFF.

This clone was counted only a few times. The chain couples TRBV5-1 to TRBJ2-3; possibly TRBD2 for D (5 bases). Trimming took off 3 bases at V and 0 bases at J, with 14 bases between the two ends. Looked up from germline, CDR1 is SGHRS and CDR2 is YFSETQ. The CDR3 consists of 16 residues. The CDR3 DNA reads TGCGCCAGCAGCTCAGCTACAGACTATAGCACAGATACGCAGTATTTT. It is translated as CASSSATDYSTDTQYF.

This clone was counted between two and nine times. Within the sample, other DNA sequences also encode this same CDR3. J is TRBJ2-7 and V is TRBV28, with TRBD1 matching over 7 bases. Per germline, CDR1 MDHEN and CDR2 SYDVKM. V lost 4 bases, J lost 3 bases, and 3 bases stayed unmatched. CDR3 size: 13 residues. The CDR3 DNA follows: TGTGCCAGCAGTTCGGGACAGAGCTACGAGCAGTACTTC. Translating it yields CASSSGQSYEQYF.

This clone showed up just a few times. The chain joins TRBV15 to TRBJ1-3, with D perhaps matching TRBD1 (6 bases). CDR1 is LNHNV, CDR2 YYDKDF, per germline (reference sequence). Trimming removed 0 bases from V and 1 base from J, with 10 bases in between. The CDR3 contains 16 residues. This CDR3 is CATSRDPGESGNTIYF. CDR3 bases: TGTGCCACCAGCAGAGACCCAGGGGAATCTGGAAACACCATATATTTT.

The chain carries TRBV5-1 and TRBJ1-1; D may be TRBD1 (5 bases). This CDR3 has 15 amino acids. Germline values: CDR1 SGHRS, CDR2 YFSETQ. Trimming cost V 0 bases and J 0 bases, with 9 bases left between them. The chain's CDR3 is CASSLDGGLNTEAFF. CDR3 nucleotide sequence: TGCGCCAGCAGCTTGGATGGGGGATTGAACACTGAAGCTTTCTTT.

The chain links TRBV7-9 to TRBJ1-6, with a possible D match to TRBD1 (5 bases). Per germline, CDR1 SEHNR and CDR2 FQNEAQ (reference sequence). Trimming took off 5 bases at V and 0 bases at J, with 8 bases between the two ends. The CDR3 has 15 amino acids. The DNA for the CDR3 is TGTGCCAGCAGCGGCGGGGGCTCCTATAATTCACCCCTCCACTTT. Amino acid sequence: CASSGGGSYNSPLHF. Complete variable domain (other parts from reference TRBV7-9 and TRBJ1-6): DTGVSQNPRHKITKRGQNVTFRCDPISEHNRLYWYRQTLGQGPEFLTYFQNEAQLEKSRLLSDRFSAERPKGSFSTLEIQRTEQGDSAMYLCASSGGGSYNSPLHFGNGTRLTVT.

This clone was seen more than once but under ten times. The genes are TRBV7-8 and TRBJ2-7; D perhaps matches TRBD1 (6 bases). This CDR3 region has 14 residues. Trimming took off 0 bases at V and 4 bases at J, with 10 bases between the two ends. Per germline, CDR1 SGHVS and CDR2 FQNEAQ. This CDR3 reads CASSLADRYYEQYF. The CDR3 DNA sequence: TGTGCCAGCAGCTTAGCGGACAGATATTACGAGCAGTACTTC. Full variable domain (rest looked up from reference TRBV7-8 and TRBJ2-7): GAGVSQSPRYKVAKRGQDVALRCDPISGHVSLFWYQQALGQGPEFLTYFQNEAQLDKSGLPSDRFFAERPEGSVSTLKIQRTQQEDSAVYLCASSLADRYYEQYFGPGTRLTVT.

This clone was seen only a few times. This chain joins TRBV14 and TRBJ2-4; 7 bases line up with TRBD1. Germline CDR1 reads SGHDN; CDR2 reads FVKESK. The V gene end was trimmed by 4 bases and the J gene end by 7 bases; junction bases not matched to a gene: 1. The CDR3 totals 12 residues. The CDR3 here is CASSRQGNIQYF. CDR3 nucleotides: TGTGCCAGCAGCCGACAGGGTAACATTCAGTACTTC.